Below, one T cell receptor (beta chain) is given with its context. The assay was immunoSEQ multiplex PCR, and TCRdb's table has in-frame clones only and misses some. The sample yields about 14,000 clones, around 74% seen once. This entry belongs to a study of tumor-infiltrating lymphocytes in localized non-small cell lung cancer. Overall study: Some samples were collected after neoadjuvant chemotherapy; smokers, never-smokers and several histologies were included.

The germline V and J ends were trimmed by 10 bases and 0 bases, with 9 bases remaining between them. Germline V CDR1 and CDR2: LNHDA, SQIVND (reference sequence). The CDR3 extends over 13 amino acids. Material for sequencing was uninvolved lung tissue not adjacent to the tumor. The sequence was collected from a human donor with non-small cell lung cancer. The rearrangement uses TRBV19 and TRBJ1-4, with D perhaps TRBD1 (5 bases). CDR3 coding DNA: TGTGCCATTCGGGACTCAACTAATGAAAAACTGTTTTTT. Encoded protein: CAIRDSTNEKLFF.